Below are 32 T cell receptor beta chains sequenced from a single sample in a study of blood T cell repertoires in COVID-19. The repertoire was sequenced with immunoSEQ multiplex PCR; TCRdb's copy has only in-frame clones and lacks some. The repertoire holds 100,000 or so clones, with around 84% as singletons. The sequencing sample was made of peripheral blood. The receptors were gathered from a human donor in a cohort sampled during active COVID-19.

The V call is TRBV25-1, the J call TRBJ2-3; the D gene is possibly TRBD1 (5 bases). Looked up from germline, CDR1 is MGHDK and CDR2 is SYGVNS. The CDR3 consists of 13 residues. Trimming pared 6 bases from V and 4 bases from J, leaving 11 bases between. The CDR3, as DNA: TGTGCCAGCAGCAAGCCAGGGCCAGATACGCAGTATTTT. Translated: CASSKPGPDTQYF.

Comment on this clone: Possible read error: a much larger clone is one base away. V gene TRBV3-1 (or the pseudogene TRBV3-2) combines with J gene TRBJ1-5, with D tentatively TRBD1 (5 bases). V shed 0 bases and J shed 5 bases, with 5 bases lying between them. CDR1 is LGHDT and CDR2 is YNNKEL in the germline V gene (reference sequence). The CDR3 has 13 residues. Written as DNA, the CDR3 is TGTGCCAGCAGCCAAGACAGGGATCAGCCCCAGCATTTT. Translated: CASSQDRDQPQHF.

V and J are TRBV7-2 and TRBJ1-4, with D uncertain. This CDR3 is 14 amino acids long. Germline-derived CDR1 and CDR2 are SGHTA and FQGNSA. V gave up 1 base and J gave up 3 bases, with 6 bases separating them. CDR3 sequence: CASSLVGSNEKLFF. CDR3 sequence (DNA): TGTGCCAGCAGCTTAGTGGGCTCTAATGAAAAACTGTTTTTT.

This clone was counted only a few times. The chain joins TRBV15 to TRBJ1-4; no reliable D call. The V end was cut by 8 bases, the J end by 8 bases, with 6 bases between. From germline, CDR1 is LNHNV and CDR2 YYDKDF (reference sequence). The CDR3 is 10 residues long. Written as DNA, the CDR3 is TGTGCCACCGGCGGAGAAAAACTGTTTTTT. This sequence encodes CATGGEKLFF.

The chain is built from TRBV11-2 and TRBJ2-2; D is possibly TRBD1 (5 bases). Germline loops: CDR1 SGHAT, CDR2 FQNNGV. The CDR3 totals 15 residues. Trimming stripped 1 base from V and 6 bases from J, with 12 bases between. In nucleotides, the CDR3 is TGTGCCAGCAGCTTAGTACCCCTGGGGCCCGGGGAGCTGTTTTTT. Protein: CASSLVPLGPGELFF.

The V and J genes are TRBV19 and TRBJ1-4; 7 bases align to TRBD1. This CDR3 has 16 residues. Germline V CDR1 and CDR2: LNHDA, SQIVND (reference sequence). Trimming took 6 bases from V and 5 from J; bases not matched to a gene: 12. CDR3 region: CASRRTAGTVNEKLFF. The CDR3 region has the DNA TGTGCCAGTAGGCGCACCGCCGGGACAGTGAATGAAAAACTGTTTTTT.

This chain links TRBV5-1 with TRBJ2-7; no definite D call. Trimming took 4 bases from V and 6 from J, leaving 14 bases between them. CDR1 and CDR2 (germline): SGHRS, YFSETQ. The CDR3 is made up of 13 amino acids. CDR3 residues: CASSPRMEFEQYF. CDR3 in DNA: TGCGCCAGCAGCCCAAGGATGGAGTTCGAGCAGTACTTC.

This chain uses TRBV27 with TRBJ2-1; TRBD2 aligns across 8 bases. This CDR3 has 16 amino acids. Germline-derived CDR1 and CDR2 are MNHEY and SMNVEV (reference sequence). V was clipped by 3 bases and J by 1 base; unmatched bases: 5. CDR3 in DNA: TGTGCCAGCAGTTTCAAGGGCGGGGGGTCCTACAATGAGCAGTTCTTC. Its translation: CASSFKGGGSYNEQFF.

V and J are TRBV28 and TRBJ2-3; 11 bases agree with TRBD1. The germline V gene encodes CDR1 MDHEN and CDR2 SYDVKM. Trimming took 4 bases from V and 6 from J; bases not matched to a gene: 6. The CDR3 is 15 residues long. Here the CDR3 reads CASSWTGGTHDTQYF. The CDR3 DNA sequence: TGTGCCAGCAGTTGGACAGGGGGCACCCACGATACGCAGTATTTT.

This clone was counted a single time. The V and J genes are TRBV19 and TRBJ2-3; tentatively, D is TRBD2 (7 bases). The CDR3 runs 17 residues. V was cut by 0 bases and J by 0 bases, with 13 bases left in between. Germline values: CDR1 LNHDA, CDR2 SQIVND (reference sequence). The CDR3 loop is CASSIDLGGPSTDTQYF. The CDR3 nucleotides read TGTGCCAGTAGTATAGATTTGGGGGGGCCCAGCACAGATACGCAGTATTTT.

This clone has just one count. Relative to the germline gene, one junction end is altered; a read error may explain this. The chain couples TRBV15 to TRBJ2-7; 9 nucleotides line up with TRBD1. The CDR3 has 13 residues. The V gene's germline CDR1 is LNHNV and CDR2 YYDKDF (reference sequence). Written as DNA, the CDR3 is TGTGCCACCAGCAGAGACGGGACAGGGCATGAGAATTTC. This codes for CATSRDGTGHENF.

CDR3 coding DNA: TGCGCCAGCAGCTTAGGGGCCGAGGGAGGTAATTCACCCCTCCACTTT. Its translation is CASSLGAEGGNSPLHF. The J gene is TRBJ1-6, the V gene TRBV5-1, with D perhaps TRBD1 (5 bases). The CDR3 has 16 amino acids. Germline CDR1 is SGHRS and CDR2 is YFSETQ. V was trimmed by 2 bases and J by 6 bases, leaving 15 bases between them.

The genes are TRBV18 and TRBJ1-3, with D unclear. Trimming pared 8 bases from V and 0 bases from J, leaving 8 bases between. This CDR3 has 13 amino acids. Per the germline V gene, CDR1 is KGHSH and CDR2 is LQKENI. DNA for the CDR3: TGTGCCAGCACCGCGGTCTCTGGAAACACCATATATTTT. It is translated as CASTAVSGNTIYF. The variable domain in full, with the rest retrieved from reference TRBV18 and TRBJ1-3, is NAGVMQNPRHLVRRRGQEARLRCSPMKGHSHVYWYRQLPEEGLKFMVYLQKENIIDESGMPKERFSAEFPKEGPSILRIQQVVRGDSAAYFCASTAVSGNTIYFGEGSWLTVV.

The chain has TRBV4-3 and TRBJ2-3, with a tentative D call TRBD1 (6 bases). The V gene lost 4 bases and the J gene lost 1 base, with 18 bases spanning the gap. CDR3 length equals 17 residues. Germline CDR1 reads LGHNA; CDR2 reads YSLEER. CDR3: CASSRDLQGWGTDTQYF. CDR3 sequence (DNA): TGCGCCAGCAGCCGTGACTTACAGGGTTGGGGCACAGATACGCAGTATTTT.

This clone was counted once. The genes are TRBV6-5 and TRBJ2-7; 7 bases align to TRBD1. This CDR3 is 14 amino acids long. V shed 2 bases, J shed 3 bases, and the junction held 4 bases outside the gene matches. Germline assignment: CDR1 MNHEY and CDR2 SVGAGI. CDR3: CASSYRGQFYEQYF. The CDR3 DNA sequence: TGTGCCAGCAGTTACCGGGGACAGTTCTACGAGCAGTACTTC.

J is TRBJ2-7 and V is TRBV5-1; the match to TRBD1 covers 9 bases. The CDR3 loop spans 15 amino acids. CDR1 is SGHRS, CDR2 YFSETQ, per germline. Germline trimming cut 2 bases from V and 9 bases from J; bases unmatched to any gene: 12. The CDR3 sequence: CASSFTTGGDLGQYF. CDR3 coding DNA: TGCGCCAGCAGCTTTACGACAGGGGGGGATTTAGGGCAGTACTTC.

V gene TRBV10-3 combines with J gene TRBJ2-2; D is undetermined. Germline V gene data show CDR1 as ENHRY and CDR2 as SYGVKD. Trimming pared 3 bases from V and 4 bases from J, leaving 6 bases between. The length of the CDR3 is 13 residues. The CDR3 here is CAISDRFTGELFF. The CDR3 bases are TGTGCCATCAGTGACAGGTTCACCGGGGAGCTGTTTTTT.

The CDR3 region has the DNA TGTGCCAGCAGCTTAGCTGGCAGGGGGCTTTTGGCTGGAAACACCATATATTTT. Its translation: CASSLAGRGLLAGNTIYF. The J gene is TRBJ1-3, the V gene TRBV7-9, with TRBD1 matching 8 bases. The trim removed 0 bases at V and 2 bases at J, leaving 9 bases unmatched. The CDR3 contains 18 residues. Germline values: CDR1 SEHNR, CDR2 FQNEAQ (reference sequence).

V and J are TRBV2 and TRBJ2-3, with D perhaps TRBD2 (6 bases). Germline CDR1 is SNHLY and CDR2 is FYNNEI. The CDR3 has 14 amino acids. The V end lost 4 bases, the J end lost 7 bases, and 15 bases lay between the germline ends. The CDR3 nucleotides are TGTGCCAGCAGTGTTCCCGGGACTTACAATACGCAGTATTTT. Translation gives CASSVPGTYNTQYF. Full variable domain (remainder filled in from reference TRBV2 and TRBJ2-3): EPEVTQTPSHQVTQMGQEVILRCVPISNHLYFYWYRQILGQKVEFLVSFYNNEISEKSEIFDDQFSVERPDGSNFTLKIRSTKLEDSAMYFCASSVPGTYNTQYFGPGTRLTVL.

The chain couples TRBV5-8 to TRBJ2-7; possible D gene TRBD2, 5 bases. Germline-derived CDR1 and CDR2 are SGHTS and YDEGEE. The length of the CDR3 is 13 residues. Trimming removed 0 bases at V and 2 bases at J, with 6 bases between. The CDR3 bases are TGTGCCAGCAGCTTGGCGGGGACCTACGAGCAGTACTTC. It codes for CASSLAGTYEQYF. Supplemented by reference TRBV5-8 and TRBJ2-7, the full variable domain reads EAGVTQSPTHLIKTRGQQATLRCSPISGHTSVYWYQQALGLGLQFLLWYDEGEERNRGNFPPRFSGRQFPNYSSELNVNALELEDSALYLCASSLAGTYEQYFGPGTRLTVT.

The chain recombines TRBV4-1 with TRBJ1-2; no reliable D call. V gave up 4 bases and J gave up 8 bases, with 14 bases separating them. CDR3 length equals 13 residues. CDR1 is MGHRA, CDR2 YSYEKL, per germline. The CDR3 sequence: CASSPDRRHGYTF. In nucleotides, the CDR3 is TGCGCCAGCAGCCCTGACCGCAGGCACGGCTACACCTTC.

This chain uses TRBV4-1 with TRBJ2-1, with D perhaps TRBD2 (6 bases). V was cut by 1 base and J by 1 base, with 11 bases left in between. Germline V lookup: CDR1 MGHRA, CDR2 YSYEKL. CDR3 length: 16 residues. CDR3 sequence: CASSQGAGRSYNEQFF. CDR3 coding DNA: TGCGCCAGCAGCCAAGGGGCGGGGCGTTCCTACAATGAGCAGTTCTTC.

CDR3 loop: CASSLERALFYGYTF. The CDR3 coding sequence is TGTGCCAGCAGCTTGGAGCGGGCACTATTCTATGGCTACACCTTC. The J gene is TRBJ1-2, the V gene TRBV5-6; D gene uncertain. The V end was cut by 0 bases, the J end by 4 bases, with 13 bases between. Germline V lookup: CDR1 SGHDT, CDR2 YYEEEE. This CDR3 is built from 15 residues.

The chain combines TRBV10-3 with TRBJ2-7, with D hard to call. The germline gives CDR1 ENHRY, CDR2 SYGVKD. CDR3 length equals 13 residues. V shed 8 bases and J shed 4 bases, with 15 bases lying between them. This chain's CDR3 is CAISPSSLYEQYF. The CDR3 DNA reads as TGTGCCATCTCCCCGTCTAGTCTATACGAGCAGTACTTC.

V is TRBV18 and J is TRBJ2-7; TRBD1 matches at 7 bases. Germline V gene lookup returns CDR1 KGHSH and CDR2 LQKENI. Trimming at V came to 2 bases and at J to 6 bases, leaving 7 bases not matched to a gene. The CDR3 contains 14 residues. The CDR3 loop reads CASSPDRDGPEQYF. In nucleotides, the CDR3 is TGTGCCAGCTCACCAGACAGGGATGGGCCCGAGCAGTACTTC.

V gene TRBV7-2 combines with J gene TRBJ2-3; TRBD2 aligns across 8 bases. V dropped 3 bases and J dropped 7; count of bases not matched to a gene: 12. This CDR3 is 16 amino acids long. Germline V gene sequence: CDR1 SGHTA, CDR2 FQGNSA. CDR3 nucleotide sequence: TGTGCCAGCAGCTTCAGTCCGGCGGGGGGACCACATACGCAGTATTTT. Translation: CASSFSPAGGPHTQYF.

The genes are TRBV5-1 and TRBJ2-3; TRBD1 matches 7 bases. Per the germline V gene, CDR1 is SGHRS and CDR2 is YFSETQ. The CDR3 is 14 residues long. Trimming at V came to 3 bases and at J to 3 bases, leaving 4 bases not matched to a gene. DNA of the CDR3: TGCGCCAGCAGCTCCGGGACAGAGACAGATACGCAGTATTTT. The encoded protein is CASSSGTETDTQYF.

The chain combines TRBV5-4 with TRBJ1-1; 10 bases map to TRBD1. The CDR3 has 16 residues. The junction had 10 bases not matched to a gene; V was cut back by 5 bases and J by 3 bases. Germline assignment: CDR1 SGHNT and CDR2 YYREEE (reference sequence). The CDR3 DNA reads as TGTGCCAGCAGGGAACCTCCCGGGACAGGGGACACTGAAGCTTTCTTT. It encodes CASREPPGTGDTEAFF.

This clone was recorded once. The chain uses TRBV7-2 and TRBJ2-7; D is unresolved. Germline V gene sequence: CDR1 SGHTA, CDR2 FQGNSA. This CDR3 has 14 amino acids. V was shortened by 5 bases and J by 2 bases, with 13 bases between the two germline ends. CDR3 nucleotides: TGTGCCAGCAGCCCGCTCTATAGCACCTACGAGCAGTACTTC. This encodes CASSPLYSTYEQYF.

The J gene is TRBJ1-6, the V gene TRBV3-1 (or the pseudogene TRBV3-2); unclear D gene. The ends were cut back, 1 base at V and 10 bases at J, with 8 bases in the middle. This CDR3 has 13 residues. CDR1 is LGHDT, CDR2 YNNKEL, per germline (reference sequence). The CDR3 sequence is CASSQGSPSPLHF. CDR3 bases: TGTGCCAGCAGCCAAGGAAGCCCCTCACCCCTCCACTTT.

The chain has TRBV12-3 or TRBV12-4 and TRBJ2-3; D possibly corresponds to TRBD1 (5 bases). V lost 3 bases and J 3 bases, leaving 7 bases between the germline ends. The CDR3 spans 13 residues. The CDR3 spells CASSFGQTDTQYF. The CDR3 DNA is TGTGCCAGCAGTTTCGGACAAACAGATACGCAGTATTTT.

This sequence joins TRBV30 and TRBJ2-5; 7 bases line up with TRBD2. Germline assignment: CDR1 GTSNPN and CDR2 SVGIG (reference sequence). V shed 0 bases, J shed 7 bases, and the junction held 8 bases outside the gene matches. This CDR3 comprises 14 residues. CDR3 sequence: CAWSVKLAFATQYF. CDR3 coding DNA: TGTGCCTGGAGTGTAAAACTAGCGTTCGCGACCCAGTACTTC.